Listed here is a single T cell receptor beta chain. Profiled with immunoSEQ multiplex PCR; TCRdb holds only in-frame clones, not every one. Here the sample spans 20,000 to 30,000 clones, over 90% being singletons. The memory T cells were sequenced right after ex vivo isolation, without culture. Germline CDR1 reads GTSNPN; CDR2 reads SVGIG (reference sequence). J gave up 5 bases and V 1 base, and 0 bases lay outside the gene matches. The CDR3 is 13 amino acids. This specimen comes from a study of CD4 T cell repertoires in COVID-19. The V and J genes are TRBV30 and TRBJ1-5; 9 nucleotides align to TRBD1. The starting material was circulating follicular helper CD4+ T cells (cTfh) from blood, obtained before the COVID-19 pandemic. This clonotype originated in a human donor who had COVID-19. CDR3 nucleotides: TGTGCCTGGAGTGGGACAGGGGATCAGCCCCAGCATTTT. It yields the protein CAWSGTGDQPQHF.